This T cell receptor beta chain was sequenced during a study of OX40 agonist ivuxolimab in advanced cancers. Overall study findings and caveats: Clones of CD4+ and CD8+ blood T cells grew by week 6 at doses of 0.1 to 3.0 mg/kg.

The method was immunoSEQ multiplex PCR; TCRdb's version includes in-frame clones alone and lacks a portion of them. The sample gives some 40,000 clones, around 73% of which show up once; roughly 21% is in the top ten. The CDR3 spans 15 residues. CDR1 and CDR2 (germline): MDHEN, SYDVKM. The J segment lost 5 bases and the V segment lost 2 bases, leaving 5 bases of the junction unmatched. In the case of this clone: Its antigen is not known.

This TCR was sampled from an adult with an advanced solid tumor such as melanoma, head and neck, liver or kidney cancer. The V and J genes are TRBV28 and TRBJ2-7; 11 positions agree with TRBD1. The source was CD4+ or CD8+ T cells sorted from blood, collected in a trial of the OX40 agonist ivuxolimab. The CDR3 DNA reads TGTGCCAGCAGTTTAGGGACAGGGGGGCATGACGAGCAGTACTTC. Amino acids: CASSLGTGGHDEQYF.